These 27 T cell receptor beta chains were all obtained from the same sample, sequenced in a study of technical replicates of blood from a few donors (dated by TCRdb to the late 2010s). The library was made by the immunoSEQ multiplex PCR assay. What TCRdb holds here is the immuneACCESS table cut down to in-frame rearrangements. Part of the clones is not present; checked against another copy, under half of the missing clones reflect an unresolved V gene, and the others are unexplained. The sample profile shows roughly 100,000 clones; 90% to 96% of them were found once. Of the sample, approximately 0.35% is held by the ten largest clones. Material: T cells isolated from PBMCs. The receptor set was obtained from a human donor in good health.

The J gene is TRBJ2-1, the V gene TRBV9; no reliable D call. Germline V gene lookup returns CDR1 SGDLS and CDR2 YYNGEE. CDR3 length: 14 amino acids. Trimming stripped 4 bases from V and 8 bases from J, with 16 bases between. Here the CDR3 reads CASSPGGSTDEQFF. The CDR3 DNA follows: TGTGCCAGCAGCCCTGGTGGTAGTACTGATGAGCAGTTCTTC.

This CDR3 reads CSIKTPESYEQYF. CDR3 bases: TGCAGCATTAAAACCCCAGAAAGCTACGAGCAGTACTTC. The V call is TRBV29-1, the J call TRBJ2-7, with D unclear. This CDR3 has 13 amino acids. Germline CDR1 and CDR2: SQVTM and ANQGSEA. V was cut by 8 bases and J by 3 bases, with 17 bases left in between.

The rearrangement joins TRBV29-1 to TRBJ1-2; D might be TRBD1 (6 bases). The CDR3 is 14 residues long. The V gene's germline CDR1 is SQVTM and CDR2 ANQGSEA. The ends were cut back, 6 bases at V and 4 bases at J, with 18 bases in the middle. The chain's CDR3 is CSVDRDTTGYGYTF. In nucleotides, the CDR3 is TGCAGCGTGGACCGGGACACCACGGGCTATGGCTACACCTTC.

The chain is built from TRBV14 and TRBJ2-7; 9 bases fit TRBD1. The CDR3 is made up of 15 amino acids. Per germline, CDR1 SGHDN and CDR2 FVKESK. The junction had 11 bases not matched to a gene; V was cut back by 7 bases and J by 4 bases. CDR3 nucleotide sequence: TGTGCCAGCAACAGGGGACAGGGTCTCGGTTACGAGCAGTACTTC. It specifies CASNRGQGLGYEQYF.

The V call is TRBV7-9, the J call TRBJ1-2; TRBD1 might be the D (6 bases). The CDR3 is 14 residues long. V was pared by 1 base and J by 6 bases, with 12 bases between. Germline loops: CDR1 SEHNR, CDR2 FQNEAQ (reference sequence). CDR3 region: CASSLDREWNGYTF. Here the CDR3 DNA reads TGTGCCAGCAGCTTAGACAGGGAGTGGAATGGCTACACCTTC.

V gene TRBV10-1 combines with J gene TRBJ2-2, with D maybe TRBD2 (6 bases). V lost 3 bases and J lost 7, with 15 bases in between. Germline V gene lookup returns CDR1 WNHNN and CDR2 SYGVQD (reference sequence). CDR3 size: 15 residues. As DNA, the CDR3 is TGCGCCAGCAGTGACGCTCGGGAGTTTGGCGGGGAGCTGTTTTTT. Translation gives CASSDAREFGGELFF.

The J gene is TRBJ2-3, the V gene TRBV10-2; 8 bases match TRBD2. V was clipped by 5 bases and J by 3 bases; unmatched bases: 4. In germline, CDR1 is WSHSY, CDR2 SAAADI. The CDR3 loop spans 14 amino acids. In nucleotides, the CDR3 is TGCGCCAGCAGTCCCGGGACTAGAACAGATACGCAGTATTTT. Encoded protein: CASSPGTRTDTQYF.

The chain uses TRBV4-1 and TRBJ2-2, with 12 bases matching TRBD1. V trimming: 4 bases; J trimming: 4 bases; junction bases outside the gene matches: 4. The CDR3 covers 16 residues. The germline gives CDR1 MGHRA, CDR2 YSYEKL. CDR3 loop: CASSPGQGAITGELFF. CDR3 nucleotide sequence: TGCGCCAGCAGCCCGGGACAGGGGGCTATCACCGGGGAGCTGTTTTTT.

The chain employs TRBV5-4 and TRBJ2-3; possible D gene TRBD2, 5 bases. Germline V gene sequence: CDR1 SGHNT, CDR2 YYREEE (reference sequence). This CDR3 comprises 13 residues. The V end was cut by 4 bases, the J end by 5 bases, with 11 bases between. CDR3 residues: CASSPDRGDTQYF. The DNA of the CDR3 is TGTGCCAGCAGCCCGGATCGGGGAGATACGCAGTATTTT.

This chain links TRBV5-4 with TRBJ1-5, with 8 bases lining up with TRBD1. The CDR3 covers 14 residues. J gave up 7 bases and V 1 base, and 4 bases lay outside the gene matches. Germline V CDR1 and CDR2: SGHNT, YYREEE (reference sequence). The CDR3 reads CASSLQGAEQPQHF. The CDR3 DNA reads TGTGCCAGCAGCTTGCAGGGGGCGGAACAGCCCCAGCATTTT.

The chain has TRBV5-1 and TRBJ2-2; TRBD2 matches at 9 bases. This CDR3 has 14 residues. Germline values: CDR1 SGHRS, CDR2 YFSETQ. Trimming took 5 bases from V and 5 from J; bases not matched to a gene: 4. In DNA form, the CDR3 reads TGCGCCAGCAGTTTAACTAGCGGGACCGGGGAGCTGTTTTTT. Translation gives CASSLTSGTGELFF.

The chain employs TRBV18 and TRBJ2-3; maybe TRBD2 (5 bases). Looked up from germline, CDR1 is KGHSH and CDR2 is LQKENI. The CDR3 is 15 residues long. V lost 1 base to trimming and J lost 2 bases, with 10 bases between them. The CDR3 sequence: CASSPRERFTDTQYF. CDR3 DNA: TGTGCCAGCTCACCACGGGAGCGATTCACAGATACGCAGTATTTT.

The rearrangement uses TRBV6-5 and TRBJ1-2, with D possibly matching TRBD1 (5 bases). CDR3 length: 14 residues. Trimming left V 5 bases short and J 4 bases short, with 14 bases between. Germline V gene data show CDR1 as MNHEY and CDR2 as SVGAGI. The CDR3 loop reads CASSTGVGGYGYTF. The CDR3 nucleotides are TGTGCCAGCAGTACGGGGGTTGGCGGCTATGGCTACACCTTC.

This clone was found once. V is TRBV6-1 and J is TRBJ2-5; D uncertain. The CDR3 loop spans 12 amino acids. Germline values: CDR1 MNHNS, CDR2 SASEGT. The V and J ends lost 6 bases and 2 bases respectively, with 7 bases between them. CDR3 in amino acids: CASSRGQETQYF. In nucleotides, the CDR3 is TGTGCCAGCAGCCGCGGACAAGAGACCCAGTACTTC.

This clone has a single count. V gene TRBV6-5 combines with J gene TRBJ2-5, with 8 bases identical to TRBD2. This CDR3 spans 14 amino acids. Trimming removed 6 bases from V and 4 bases from J; junction bases left unmatched: 7. Germline V gives CDR1 MNHEY, CDR2 SVGAGI. CDR3 residues: CASRLAVGGETQYF. CDR3 DNA sequence: TGTGCCAGCAGACTAGCGGTGGGGGGAGAGACCCAGTACTTC.

This clone was seen a handful of times. V and J are TRBV30 and TRBJ1-1; a possible D gene is TRBD1 (5 bases). V lost 3 bases and J 5 bases, leaving 10 bases between the germline ends. Looked up from germline, CDR1 is GTSNPN and CDR2 is SVGIG (reference sequence). This CDR3 comprises 12 residues. In DNA form, the CDR3 reads TGTGCCTGGAGGCGCAGGGCGACTGAAGCTTTCTTT. Amino acids: CAWRRRATEAFF. The complete variable domain, with remaining parts taken from reference TRBV30 and TRBJ1-1, reads SQTIHQWPATLVQPVGSPLSLECTVEGTSNPNLYWYRQAAGRGLQLLFYSVGIGQISSEVPQNLSASRPQDRQFILSSKKLLLSDSGFYLCAWRRRATEAFFGQGTRLTVV.

The chain couples TRBV6-5 to TRBJ2-7, with D maybe TRBD1 (5 bases). Between the trimmed V and J ends, which lost 5 bases and 3 bases, there was a span of 11 bases. This CDR3 has 13 residues. Germline-derived CDR1 and CDR2 are MNHEY and SVGAGI. The DNA of the CDR3 is TGTGCCAGCAGTGTGACAGAGAACTACGAGCAGTACTTC. Protein sequence: CASSVTENYEQYF.

The rearrangement uses TRBV7-2 and TRBJ2-7; the match to TRBD1 covers 7 bases. The CDR3 extends over 13 amino acids. Losses at the gene ends were 4 bases for V and 3 bases for J; bases not matched to a gene: 3. Germline V gene data show CDR1 as SGHTA and CDR2 as FQGNSA. CDR3 residues: CASSSTGSYEQYF. Written as DNA, the CDR3 is TGTGCCAGCAGCTCGACAGGGAGCTACGAGCAGTACTTC. Supplemented by reference TRBV7-2 and TRBJ2-7, the full variable domain reads GAGVSQSPSNKVTEKGKDVELRCDPISGHTALYWYRQSLGQGLEFLIYFQGNSAPDKSGLPSDRFSAERTGGSVSTLTIQRTQQEDSAVYLCASSSTGSYEQYFGPGTRLTVT.

The gene calls are TRBV9 and TRBJ2-7, with 8 bases that match TRBD1. Germline V gives CDR1 SGDLS, CDR2 YYNGEE. J was trimmed by 2 bases and V by 3 bases; bases with no gene match: 4. The CDR3 is made up of 14 amino acids. The CDR3 spells CASSAGQDTYEQYF. DNA for the CDR3: TGTGCCAGCAGCGCGGGACAGGATACCTACGAGCAGTACTTC.

This chain connects TRBV2 to TRBJ1-1, with D possibly matching TRBD1 (5 bases). Germline V lookup: CDR1 SNHLY, CDR2 FYNNEI. The CDR3 is 14 residues long. V was cut by 6 bases and J by 2 bases, with 13 bases left in between. The CDR3 reads CASSGQGGNTEAFF. CDR3 nucleotide sequence: TGTGCCAGCAGCGGTCAGGGCGGAAACACTGAAGCTTTCTTT.

The chain employs TRBV5-1 and TRBJ2-3; D remains unclear. V was shortened by 3 bases and J by 6 bases, with 5 bases between the two germline ends. The germline V gene encodes CDR1 SGHRS and CDR2 YFSETQ. The CDR3 is made up of 11 amino acids. CDR3 sequence reads: CASSSLDTQYF. CDR3 DNA sequence: TGCGCCAGCAGCTCCTTGGATACGCAGTATTTT.

The chain employs TRBV4-3 and TRBJ2-7; D uncertain. This CDR3 has 16 residues. The germline V gene encodes CDR1 LGHNA and CDR2 YSLEER. The V and J ends lost 0 bases and 0 bases respectively, with 12 bases between them. CDR3 in DNA: TGCGCCAGCAGCCAAGATACTGCGATAAACTCCTACGAGCAGTACTTC. Translating it yields CASSQDTAINSYEQYF.

The chain combines TRBV9 with TRBJ2-3; 11 nucleotides agree with TRBD2. The V gene end was trimmed by 4 bases and the J gene end by 2 bases; junction bases not matched to a gene: 6. The CDR3 contains 16 residues. Germline values: CDR1 SGDLS, CDR2 YYNGEE. The CDR3: CASSPLAGGITDTQYF. Here the CDR3 DNA reads TGTGCCAGCAGCCCCCTAGCGGGAGGCATCACAGATACGCAGTATTTT.

The chain uses TRBV7-9 and TRBJ1-2, with 8 bases aligning to TRBD1. This CDR3 contains 13 residues. V was pared by 10 bases and J by 4 bases, with 8 bases of the junction left unmatched. Germline values: CDR1 SEHNR, CDR2 FQNEAQ (reference sequence). The chain's CDR3 is CATGTGRVYGYTF. The CDR3 DNA follows: TGTGCCACCGGGACAGGAAGAGTCTATGGCTACACCTTC. The whole variable domain, remainder taken from reference TRBV7-9 and TRBJ1-2, is DTGVSQNPRHKITKRGQNVTFRCDPISEHNRLYWYRQTLGQGPEFLTYFQNEAQLEKSRLLSDRFSAERPKGSFSTLEIQRTEQGDSAMYLCATGTGRVYGYTFGSGTRLTVV.

This clone has a handful of counts. The rearrangement links TRBV2 to TRBJ1-1; 8 bases are a match to TRBD1. The CDR3 sequence is 13 residues long. The germline CDR1 and CDR2 sequences are SNHLY and FYNNEI. Losses at the gene ends were 7 bases for V and 4 bases for J; bases not matched to a gene: 5. This CDR3 is CASTGGSITEAFF. The CDR3 DNA follows: TGTGCCAGCACAGGGGGCTCAATCACTGAAGCTTTCTTT.

This clone was seen only once. The V call is TRBV14, the J call TRBJ2-5, with 7 bases aligning to TRBD2. This CDR3 spans 13 amino acids. Trimming cost V 4 bases and J 2 bases; bases outside gene matches: 1. Germline loops: CDR1 SGHDN, CDR2 FVKESK. The CDR3 loop reads CASSRLAQETQYF. CDR3 coding DNA: TGTGCCAGCAGCCGACTAGCTCAAGAGACCCAGTACTTC. Looking up the rest from reference TRBV14 and TRBJ2-5 gives the full variable domain: EAGVTQFPSHSVIEKGQTVTLRCDPISGHDNLYWYRRVMGKEIKFLLHFVKESKQDESGMPNNRFLAERTGGTYSTLKVQPAELEDSGVYFCASSRLAQETQYFGPGTRLLVL.

The chain employs TRBV7-2 and TRBJ2-7; tentative D call: TRBD2 (6 bases). This CDR3 comprises 14 residues. Germline values: CDR1 SGHTA, CDR2 FQGNSA. Trimming removed 5 bases from V and 4 bases from J, with 15 bases in between. CDR3 bases: TGTGCCAGCAGCCTACGACTAGGGACTTACGAGCAGTACTTC. Its protein is CASSLRLGTYEQYF. Complete variable domain (other parts from reference TRBV7-2 and TRBJ2-7): GAGVSQSPSNKVTEKGKDVELRCDPISGHTALYWYRQSLGQGLEFLIYFQGNSAPDKSGLPSDRFSAERTGGSVSTLTIQRTQQEDSAVYLCASSLRLGTYEQYFGPGTRLTVT.